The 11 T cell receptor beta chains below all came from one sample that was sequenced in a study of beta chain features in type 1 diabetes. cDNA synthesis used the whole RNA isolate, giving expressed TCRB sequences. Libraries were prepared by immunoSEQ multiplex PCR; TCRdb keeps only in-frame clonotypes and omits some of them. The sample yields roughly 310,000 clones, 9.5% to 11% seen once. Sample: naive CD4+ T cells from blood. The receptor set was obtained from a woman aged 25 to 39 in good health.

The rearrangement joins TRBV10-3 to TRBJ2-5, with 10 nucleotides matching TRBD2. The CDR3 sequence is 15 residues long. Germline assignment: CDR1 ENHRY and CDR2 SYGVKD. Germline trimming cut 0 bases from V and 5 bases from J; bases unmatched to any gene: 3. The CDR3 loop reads CAISESGTSVETQYF. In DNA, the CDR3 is TGTGCCATCAGTGAGTCGGGGACTAGCGTGGAGACCCAGTACTTC.

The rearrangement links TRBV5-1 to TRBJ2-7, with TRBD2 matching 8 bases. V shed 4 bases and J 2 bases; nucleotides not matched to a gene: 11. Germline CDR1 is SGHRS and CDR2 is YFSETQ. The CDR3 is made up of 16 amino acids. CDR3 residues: CASSPGLASKTYEQYF. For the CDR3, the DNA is TGCGCCAGCAGCCCTGGACTAGCATCGAAAACCTACGAGCAGTACTTC.

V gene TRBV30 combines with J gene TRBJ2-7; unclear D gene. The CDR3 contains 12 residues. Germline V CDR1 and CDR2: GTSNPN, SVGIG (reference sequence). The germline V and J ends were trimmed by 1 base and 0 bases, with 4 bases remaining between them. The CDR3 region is CAWSGGSYEQYF. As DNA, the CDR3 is TGTGCCTGGAGTGGCGGCTCCTACGAGCAGTACTTC. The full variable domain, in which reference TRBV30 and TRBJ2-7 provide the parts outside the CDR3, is SQTIHQWPATLVQPVGSPLSLECTVEGTSNPNLYWYRQAAGRGLQLLFYSVGIGQISSEVPQNLSASRPQDRQFILSSKKLLLSDSGFYLCAWSGGSYEQYFGPGTRLTVT.

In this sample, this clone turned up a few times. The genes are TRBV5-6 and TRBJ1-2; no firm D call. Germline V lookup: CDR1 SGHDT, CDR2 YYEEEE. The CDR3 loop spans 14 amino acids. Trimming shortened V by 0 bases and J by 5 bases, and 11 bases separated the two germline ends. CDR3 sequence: CASSLERQVYGYTF. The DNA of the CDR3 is TGTGCCAGCAGCTTGGAACGGCAGGTTTATGGCTACACCTTC.

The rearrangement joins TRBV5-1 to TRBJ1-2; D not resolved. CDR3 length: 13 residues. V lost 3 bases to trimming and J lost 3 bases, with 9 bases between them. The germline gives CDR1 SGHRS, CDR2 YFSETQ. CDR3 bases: TGCGCCAGCAGCTCTAGGAGTGACTATGGCTACACCTTC. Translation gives CASSSRSDYGYTF. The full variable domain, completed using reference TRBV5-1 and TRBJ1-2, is KAGVTQTPRYLIKTRGQQVTLSCSPISGHRSVSWYQQTPGQGLQFLFEYFSETQRNKGNFPGRFSGRQFSNSRSEMNVSTLELGDSALYLCASSSRSDYGYTFGSGTRLTVV.

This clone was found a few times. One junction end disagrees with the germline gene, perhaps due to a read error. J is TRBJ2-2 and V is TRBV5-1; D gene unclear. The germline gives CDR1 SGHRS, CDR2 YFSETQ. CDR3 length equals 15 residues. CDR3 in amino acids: CASTLNPGNTGELFF. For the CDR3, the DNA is TGCGCCAGCACCTTGAATCCCGGGAACACCGGGGAGCTGTTTTTT. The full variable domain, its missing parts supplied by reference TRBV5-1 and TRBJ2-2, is KAGVTQTPRYLIKTRGQQVTLSCSPISGHRSVSWYQQTPGQGLQFLFEYFSETQRNKGNFPGRFSGRQFSNSRSEMNVSTLELGDSALYLCASTLNPGNTGELFFGEGSRLTVL.

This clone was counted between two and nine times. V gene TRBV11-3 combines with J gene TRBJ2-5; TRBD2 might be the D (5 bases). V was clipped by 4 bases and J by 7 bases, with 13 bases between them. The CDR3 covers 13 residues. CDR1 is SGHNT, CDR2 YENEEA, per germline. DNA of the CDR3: TGTGCCAGCAGCTCAGTGACTATCGGGACCCAGTACTTC. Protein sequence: CASSSVTIGTQYF.

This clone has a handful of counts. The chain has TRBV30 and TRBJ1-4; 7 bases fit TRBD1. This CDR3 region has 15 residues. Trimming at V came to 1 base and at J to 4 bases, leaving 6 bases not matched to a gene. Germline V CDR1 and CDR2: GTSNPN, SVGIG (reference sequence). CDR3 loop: CAWSALGQDNEKLFF. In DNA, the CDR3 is TGTGCCTGGAGTGCTCTTGGACAGGATAATGAAAAACTGTTTTTT.

The CDR3 here is CASSQGPGQGSGYTF. CDR3 in DNA: TGTGCCAGCAGCCAAGGTCCGGGACAGGGGTCGGGCTACACCTTC. V is TRBV14 and J is TRBJ1-2; 10 bases match TRBD1. The CDR3 covers 15 residues. The germline gives CDR1 SGHDN, CDR2 FVKESK. With 1 base clipped from V and 8 bases from J, the junction kept 7 bases outside the gene matches. Drawing the rest from reference TRBV14 and TRBJ1-2, the complete variable domain is EAGVTQFPSHSVIEKGQTVTLRCDPISGHDNLYWYRRVMGKEIKFLLHFVKESKQDESGMPNNRFLAERTGGTYSTLKVQPAELEDSGVYFCASSQGPGQGSGYTFGSGTRLTVV.

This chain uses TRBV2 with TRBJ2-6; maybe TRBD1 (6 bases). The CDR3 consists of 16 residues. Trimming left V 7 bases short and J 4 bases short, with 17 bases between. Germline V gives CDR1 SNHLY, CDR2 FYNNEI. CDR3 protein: CASKTAGTNGANVLTF. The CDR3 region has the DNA TGTGCCAGCAAGACAGCAGGGACAAACGGGGCCAACGTCCTGACTTTC. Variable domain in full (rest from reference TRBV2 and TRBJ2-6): EPEVTQTPSHQVTQMGQEVILRCVPISNHLYFYWYRQILGQKVEFLVSFYNNEISEKSEIFDDQFSVERPDGSNFTLKIRSTKLEDSAMYFCASKTAGTNGANVLTFGAGSRLTVL.

The CDR3 is CASSATASSSYEQYF. CDR3 bases: TGTGCCAGCAGCGCGACAGCGTCATCTTCCTACGAGCAGTACTTC. This chain uses TRBV7-3 with TRBJ2-7; D may be TRBD1 (5 bases). The CDR3 contains 15 residues. The germline V gene encodes CDR1 SGHTA and CDR2 FQGTGA. V shed 5 bases and J shed 1 base, with 15 bases lying between them.